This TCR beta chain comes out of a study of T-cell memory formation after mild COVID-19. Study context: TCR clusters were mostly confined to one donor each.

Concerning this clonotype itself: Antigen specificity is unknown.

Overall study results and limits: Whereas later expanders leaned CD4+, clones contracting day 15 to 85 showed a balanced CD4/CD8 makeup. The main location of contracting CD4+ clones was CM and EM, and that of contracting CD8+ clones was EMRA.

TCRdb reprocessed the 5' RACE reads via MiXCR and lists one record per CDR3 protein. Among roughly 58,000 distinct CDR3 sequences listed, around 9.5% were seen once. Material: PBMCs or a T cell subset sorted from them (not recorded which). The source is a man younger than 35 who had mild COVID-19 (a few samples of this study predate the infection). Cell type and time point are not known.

The CDR3 loop is CASSQTVNYGYTF. As DNA, the CDR3 is TGTGCCAGCAGTCAGACAGTTAACTATGGCTACACCTTC. The genes are TRBV27 and TRBJ1-2; a weak D match, TRBD1 (5 bases). The CDR3 is 13 residues long. The germline V and J ends were trimmed by 5 bases and 1 base, with 8 bases remaining between them. CDR1 and CDR2 from the germline V gene are MNHEY and SMNVEV (reference sequence).